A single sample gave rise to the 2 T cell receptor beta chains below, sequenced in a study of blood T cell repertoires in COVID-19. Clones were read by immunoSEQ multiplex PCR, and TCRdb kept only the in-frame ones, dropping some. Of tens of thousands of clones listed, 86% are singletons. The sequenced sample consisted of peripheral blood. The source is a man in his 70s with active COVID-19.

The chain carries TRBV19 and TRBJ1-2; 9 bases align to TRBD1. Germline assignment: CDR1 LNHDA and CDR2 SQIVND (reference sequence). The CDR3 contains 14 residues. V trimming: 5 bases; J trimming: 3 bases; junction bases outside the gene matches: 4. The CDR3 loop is CASSSQGAYYGYTF. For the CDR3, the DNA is TGTGCCAGTAGTTCACAGGGGGCCTACTATGGCTACACCTTC.

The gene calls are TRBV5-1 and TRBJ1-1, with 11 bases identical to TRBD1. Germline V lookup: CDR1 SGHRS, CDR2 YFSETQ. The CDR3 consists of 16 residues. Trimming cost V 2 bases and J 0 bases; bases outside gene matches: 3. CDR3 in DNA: TGCGCCAGCAGCTTTGGGACAGGGGGTCTGAACACTGAAGCTTTCTTT. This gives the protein CASSFGTGGLNTEAFF.